The 27 T cell receptor beta chains reported below all come from one sample, sequenced in a study of response to subunit inactivated influenza vaccine. TCRdb re-called the RT-PCR reads with MiXCR, one entry per CDR3 protein. The profile covers under 550,000 distinct CDR3 sequences, with under 9% appearing a single time and roughly 13% taken by the ten largest. The sequences come from PBMCs from blood, collected 23 months after vaccination. These receptors all stem from a man aged 50 to 69 who received an inactivated influenza vaccine.

This clonotype was counted only a few times. The gene calls are TRBV28 and TRBJ2-1; TRBD2 aligns across 12 bases. With V trimmed by 5 bases and J by 3 bases, 5 bases remained unmatched. The CDR3 has 16 amino acids. Germline V gene lookup returns CDR1 MDHEN and CDR2 SYDVKM. The CDR3 nucleotides read TGTGCCAGCAGTACCCTGACTAGCGGGAGCTACAATGAGCAGTTCTTC. Its protein product is CASSTLTSGSYNEQFF.

This clonotype was detected only a few times. The chain employs TRBV7-2 and TRBJ1-5; weak D call: TRBD1 (6 bases). The V gene lost 2 bases and the J gene lost 6 bases, with 17 bases spanning the gap. CDR3 size: 16 residues. CDR1 and CDR2 from the germline V gene are SGHTA and FQGNSA. Here the CDR3 DNA reads TGTGCCAGCAGCTTATGGGGTCAGGGGATGGGTCAGCCCCAGCATTTT. Its protein product is CASSLWGQGMGQPQHF. Drawing the rest from reference TRBV7-2 and TRBJ1-5, the complete variable domain is GAGVSQSPSNKVTEKGKDVELRCDPISGHTALYWYRQSLGQGLEFLIYFQGNSAPDKSGLPSDRFSAERTGGSVSTLTIQRTQQEDSAVYLCASSLWGQGMGQPQHFGDGTRLSIL.

This chain uses TRBV7-9 with TRBJ2-1, with D possibly being TRBD1 or TRBD2 (5 bases each). The V end was cut by 7 bases, the J end by 3 bases, with 13 bases between. Germline V CDR1 and CDR2: SEHNR, FQNEAQ (reference sequence). There are 14 residues in the CDR3. The CDR3, as DNA: TGTGCCAGCAACCATAGGGACGGCTACAATGAGCAGTTCTTC. This gives the protein CASNHRDGYNEQFF.

This clonotype was seen more than once but under ten times. The chain uses TRBV5-6 and TRBJ2-7; D gene ambiguous. Trimming removed 0 bases at V and 6 bases at J, with 7 bases between. CDR3 length equals 12 residues. Germline CDR1 is SGHDT and CDR2 is YYEEEE. The CDR3 spells CASSLAPSEQYF. The CDR3 DNA is TGTGCCAGCAGCTTGGCTCCCTCCGAGCAGTACTTC.

This clonotype showed up just once. A much bigger clone sits one base away, suggesting this may be a read error. The chain couples TRBV30 to TRBJ2-7, with D tentatively TRBD2 (5 bases). The germline V gene has CDR1 GTSNPN and CDR2 SVGIG (reference sequence). V lost 3 bases to trimming and J lost 3 bases, with 12 bases between them. The CDR3 length is 13 residues. CDR3 DNA sequence: TGTGCCTGGAGGGCCGGGGAAATCTACGAGCAGTACTTC. Translation gives CAWRAGEIYEQYF.

This clonotype has more than one count but fewer than ten. The chain uses TRBV4-3 and TRBJ1-6, with D possibly matching TRBD1 (6 bases). Germline-derived CDR1 and CDR2 are LGHNA and YSLEER. Trimming left V 4 bases short and J 7 bases short, with 17 bases between. This CDR3 has 16 residues. The DNA of the CDR3 is TGCGCCAGCAGCCCTACAATCCGGGACAACAATTCACCCCTCCACTTT. Its translation is CASSPTIRDNNSPLHF.

This chain connects TRBV5-1 to TRBJ2-7, with D tentatively TRBD2 (5 bases). Germline lookup yields CDR1 SGHRS and CDR2 YFSETQ. CDR3 size: 14 residues. V lost 0 bases to trimming and J lost 5 bases, with 12 bases between them. The CDR3 sequence is CASSLEDLSHEQYF. The CDR3 DNA is TGCGCCAGCAGCTTGGAGGACTTGTCACACGAGCAGTACTTC.

This clonotype was observed at least ten times. V usage is TRBV12-3 or TRBV12-4 and J usage is TRBJ1-3; tentative D call: TRBD1 (6 bases). The V end lost 6 bases, the J end lost 4 bases, and 16 bases lay between the germline ends. CDR3 length: 15 residues. In nucleotides, the CDR3 is TGTGCCAGCAGCCCTACCCCGGGACAAGGAAACACCATATATTTT. Its translation is CASSPTPGQGNTIYF.

This clonotype occurred many times. This chain links TRBV12-3 or TRBV12-4 with TRBJ2-3; no reliable D call. Trimming took 5 bases from V and 6 from J, leaving 15 bases between them. The CDR3 is 14 amino acids. This CDR3 reads CASSPVAGADTQYF. CDR3 nucleotide sequence: TGTGCCAGCAGTCCGGTGGCAGGAGCCGATACGCAGTATTTT.

The table lists this clonotype with many counts. The CDR3: CASSFGRGVTGELFF. In DNA form, the CDR3 reads TGTGCCAGCAGCTTCGGGAGAGGGGTGACCGGGGAGCTGTTTTTT. The gene calls are TRBV28 and TRBJ2-2; weak D call: TRBD2 (6 bases). The CDR3 is made up of 15 amino acids. CDR1 and CDR2 from the germline V gene are MDHEN and SYDVKM. Trimming left V 6 bases short and J 5 bases short, with 16 bases between. Full variable domain (rest looked up from reference TRBV28 and TRBJ2-2): DVKVTQSSRYLVKRTGEKVFLECVQDMDHENMFWYRQDPGLGLRLIYFSYDVKMKEKGDIPEGYSVSREKKERFSLILESASTNQTSMYLCASSFGRGVTGELFFGEGSRLTVL.

There are a few counts of this clonotype. This chain links TRBV12-3 or TRBV12-4 with TRBJ2-5; D could derive from TRBD1 or TRBD2 (5 bases each). The CDR3 consists of 14 residues. The germline V and J ends were trimmed by 7 bases and 4 bases, with 16 bases remaining between them. CDR3 nucleotides: TGTGCCAGCACCAATCGGGGACGCCCAGAGACCCAGTACTTC. It encodes CASTNRGRPETQYF.

J is TRBJ1-2 and V is TRBV3-1, with a weak D call TRBD1 (6 bases). The CDR3 spans 12 residues. CDR1 is LGHDT and CDR2 is YNNKEL in the germline V gene (reference sequence). V was pared by 8 bases and J by 4 bases, with 11 bases between. The CDR3 bases are TGTGCCAGCCGGGGGGGCAGCTATGGCTACACCTTC. Translating it yields CASRGGSYGYTF. Combining the CDR3 with reference TRBV3-1 and TRBJ1-2 gives the whole variable domain DTAVSQTPKYLVTQMGNDKSIKCEQNLGHDTMYWYKQDSKKFLKIMFSYNNKELIINETVPNRFSPKSPDKAHLNLHINSLELGDSAVYFCASRGGSYGYTFGSGTRLTVV.

In this sample, this clonotype turned up many times. CDR3 in amino acids: CASSLTSGRGYEQYF. The CDR3 nucleotides are TGTGCCAGCAGCTTGACTAGCGGGAGAGGCTACGAGCAGTACTTC. The gene calls are TRBV11-2 and TRBJ2-7, with TRBD2 matching 12 bases. CDR1 SGHAT and CDR2 FQNNGV come from the germline V gene. V lost 3 bases and J lost 3; bases outside the gene matches: 3. The CDR3 is 15 residues long. Together with reference TRBV11-2 and TRBJ2-7, the CDR3 gives the full variable domain: EAGVAQSPRYKIIEKRQSVAFWCNPISGHATLYWYQQILGQGPKLLIQFQNNGVVDDSQLPKDRFSAERLKGVDSTLKIQPAKLEDSAVYLCASSLTSGRGYEQYFGPGTRLTVT.

In its sample, this clonotype was seen a few times. V is TRBV15 and J is TRBJ2-5, with D perhaps TRBD1 or TRBD2 (5 bases each). With 0 bases removed from V and 3 bases from J, the gap between germline ends came to 11 bases. Germline-derived CDR1 and CDR2 are LNHNV and YYDKDF (reference sequence). CDR3 size: 15 residues. The CDR3 sequence: CATSRDRWGKETQYF. CDR3 sequence (DNA): TGTGCCACCAGCAGAGATAGGTGGGGGAAAGAGACCCAGTACTTC.

This clonotype came up many times. One end of the junction is discordant with germline, which a read error may explain. The CDR3 DNA sequence: TGTGCCAGCTCACCGGGCAGCCAAGAGACCCAGTACTTC. Amino acid sequence: CASSPGSQETQYF. The chain has TRBV5-1 and TRBJ2-5; D call uncertain. The CDR3 spans 13 residues. Germline V gene sequence: CDR1 SGHRS, CDR2 YFSETQ. Looking up the rest from reference TRBV5-1 and TRBJ2-5 gives the full variable domain: KAGVTQTPRYLIKTRGQQVTLSCSPISGHRSVSWYQQTPGQGLQFLFEYFSETQRNKGNFPGRFSGRQFSNSRSEMNVSTLELGDSALYLCASSPGSQETQYFGPGTRLLVL.

This clonotype has a count of ten or more. V gene TRBV5-6 combines with J gene TRBJ2-1; 9 bases map to TRBD1. Germline values: CDR1 SGHDT, CDR2 YYEEEE. With V trimmed by 3 bases and J by 6 bases, 7 bases remained unmatched. The CDR3 covers 15 residues. CDR3: CASSYTGGAPNEQFF. The CDR3 coding sequence is TGTGCCAGCAGCTACACAGGGGGCGCCCCCAATGAGCAGTTCTTC.

The sample holds a few counts of this clonotype. The V and J genes are TRBV6-2 or TRBV6-3 and TRBJ2-1; a possible D gene is TRBD2 (6 bases). The CDR3 runs to 19 residues. Trimming left V 0 bases short and J 0 bases short, with 18 bases between. Germline V gene lookup returns CDR1 MNHEY and CDR2 SVGEGT. The CDR3 bases are TGTGCCAGCAGTTACTCGGCGGGAAATCCTAAGGGCTCCTACAATGAGCAGTTCTTC. It codes for CASSYSAGNPKGSYNEQFF.

This clonotype was detected only a few times. The rearrangement links TRBV24-1 to TRBJ1-2; TRBD1 agrees at 7 bases. This CDR3 contains 14 residues. CDR1 is KGHDR and CDR2 is SFDVKD in the germline V gene. Trimming cost V 6 bases and J 4 bases; bases outside gene matches: 7. CDR3 loop: CATSSTGTGYGYTF. As DNA, the CDR3 is TGTGCCACCAGTTCGACAGGGACGGGCTATGGCTACACCTTC.

This clonotype was seen only a few times. V is TRBV20-1 and J is TRBJ2-3, with D possibly called TRBD1 or TRBD2 (6 bases each). CDR3 length: 16 amino acids. Looked up from germline, CDR1 is DFQATT and CDR2 is SNEGSKA (reference sequence). V lost 0 bases to trimming and J lost 0 bases, with 13 bases between them. The CDR3 reads CSARDDGGPSTDTQYF. The CDR3 nucleotides read TGCAGTGCTAGAGATGACGGGGGCCCTAGCACAGATACGCAGTATTTT.

This clonotype was counted between two and nine times. The chain joins TRBV3-1 to TRBJ2-2; D is possibly TRBD2 (6 bases). Germline V gene sequence: CDR1 LGHDT, CDR2 YNNKEL (reference sequence). Trimming took 3 bases from V and 4 from J, leaving 9 bases between them. This CDR3 is built from 14 residues. Here the CDR3 reads CASSQHGGTGELFF. The CDR3 nucleotides are TGTGCCAGCAGCCAGCACGGGGGCACCGGGGAGCTGTTTTTT.

This clonotype turned up a few times. The chain couples TRBV25-1 to TRBJ2-7; the D gene is possibly TRBD1 (6 bases). Germline V gene data show CDR1 as MGHDK and CDR2 as SYGVNS. The CDR3 spans 13 residues. V gave up 5 bases and J gave up 3 bases, with 11 bases separating them. CDR3 region: CASSRDTYYEQYF. In nucleotides, the CDR3 is TGTGCCAGCAGTAGGGACACCTACTACGAGCAGTACTTC.

This clonotype has ten or more counts. The chain recombines TRBV9 with TRBJ2-7; D call uncertain. The germline gives CDR1 SGDLS, CDR2 YYNGEE. The CDR3 sequence is 15 residues long. Trimming stripped 4 bases from V and 3 bases from J, with 17 bases between. The CDR3 protein is CASSPRSTAIYEQYF. CDR3 coding DNA: TGTGCCAGCAGCCCCCGGTCCACGGCAATCTACGAGCAGTACTTC.

This sequence joins TRBV20-1 and TRBJ1-2; 9 positions match TRBD1. J lost 8 bases, V lost 0 bases, and 16 bases had no gene match. The CDR3 runs 17 residues. Germline V gene sequence: CDR1 DFQATT, CDR2 SNEGSKA (reference sequence). In nucleotides, the CDR3 is TGCAGTGCTAGAGATTCAGGACAGGGGTTTGCTTTGGGAGGCTACACCTTC. Translation gives CSARDSGQGFALGGYTF.

The V gene is TRBV5-5, the J gene TRBJ1-4, with D tentatively TRBD1 (5 bases). Trimming stripped 1 base from V and 2 bases from J, with 9 bases between. The germline V gene has CDR1 SGHKS and CDR2 YYEKEE (reference sequence). There are 15 residues in the CDR3. As DNA, the CDR3 is TGTGCCAGCAGCTTGTTGGGGGAGACTAATGAAAAACTGTTTTTT. Encoded protein: CASSLLGETNEKLFF.

The chain recombines TRBV29-1 with TRBJ2-5; tentatively, D is TRBD2 (5 bases). The CDR3 consists of 14 residues. Germline CDR1 and CDR2: SQVTM and ANQGSEA. The V end lost 3 bases, the J end lost 5 bases, and 16 bases lay between the germline ends. This CDR3 is CSVEHGNSGETQYF. DNA for the CDR3: TGCAGCGTTGAGCATGGAAACTCGGGGGAGACCCAGTACTTC. The whole variable domain, filled in from reference TRBV29-1 and TRBJ2-5, reads SAVISQKPSRDICQRGTSLTIQCQVDSQVTMMFWYRQQPGQSLTLIATANQGSEATYESGFVIDKFPISRPNLTFSTLTVSNMSPEDSSIYLCSVEHGNSGETQYFGPGTRLLVL.

This chain joins TRBV15 and TRBJ2-1; 8 bases line up with TRBD2. The CDR3 length is 14 residues. V lost 3 bases and J lost 7; bases outside the gene matches: 5. The germline gives CDR1 LNHNV, CDR2 YYDKDF (reference sequence). CDR3 loop: CATSSPQRENEQFF. The CDR3, as DNA: TGTGCCACCAGCAGCCCACAGCGGGAGAATGAGCAGTTCTTC. Based on the CDR3 plus reference TRBV15 and TRBJ2-1, the full variable domain is DAMVIQNPRYQVTQFGKPVTLSCSQTLNHNVMYWYQQKSSQAPKLLFHYYDKDFNNEADTPDNFQSRRPNTSFCFLDIRSPGLGDTAMYLCATSSPQRENEQFFGPGTRLTVL.

This clonotype turned up a few times. This chain connects TRBV30 to TRBJ2-5; D might be TRBD2 (7 bases). The CDR3 is 15 residues long. V was pared by 1 base and J by 1 base, with 13 bases between. Germline V gives CDR1 GTSNPN, CDR2 SVGIG (reference sequence). CDR3 sequence: CAWSGVGGPQETQYF. CDR3 DNA: TGTGCCTGGAGTGGGGTGGGGGGGCCCCAAGAGACCCAGTACTTC.